The 32 T cell receptor beta chains listed next were all sequenced from one sample in a study of human T cells and chemical hapten exposure. The time point: patch test 3, about 24 weeks after DPC sensitization. Stated treatment: therapeutic diphenylcyclopropenone sensitization with weekly scalp DPC. In TCRdb, the RACE reads were re-called with MiXCR into one record per CDR3 protein. The sample records about 89,000 distinct CDR3 sequences, over 10% being singletons. The sample was whole blood, taken in connection with sensitization to the hapten diphenylcyclopropenone (DPC). These receptors came from a woman aged 45-65 years with alopecia areata. Some clones in this sample may be carry-over from other donors' samples.

This clonotype came up many times. The V and J genes are TRBV29-1 and TRBJ2-1; D is uncertain. The CDR3 loop spans 13 amino acids. Germline values: CDR1 SQVTM, CDR2 ANQGSEA. CDR3 loop: CRKHDSAYNEQFF. The CDR3 DNA sequence: TGCAGGAAGCACGACTCGGCCTACAATGAGCAGTTCTTC.

The chain uses TRBV10-2 and TRBJ2-2, with TRBD2 as a possible D gene (6 bases). V was pared by 4 bases and J by 1 base, with 10 bases between. The germline CDR1 and CDR2 sequences are WSHSY and SAAADI. The CDR3 length is 15 residues. The CDR3 is CASSARGLNTGELFF. In DNA form, the CDR3 reads TGCGCCAGCAGTGCACGGGGACTGAACACCGGGGAGCTGTTTTTT.

This clonotype was seen ten or more times. The chain combines TRBV20-1 with TRBJ2-7; the D gene is possibly TRBD2 (6 bases). The CDR3 contains 15 residues. Per the germline V gene, CDR1 is DFQATT and CDR2 is SNEGSKA (reference sequence). V was shortened by 5 bases and J by 6 bases, with 23 bases between the two germline ends. CDR3 sequence (DNA): TGCAGTGCTCTTCGTCGGGCGGGATTATTCCGCGAGCAGTACTTC. As protein: CSALRRAGLFREQYF.

V is TRBV2 and J is TRBJ2-3; D remains unclear. V lost 4 bases, J lost 1 base, and 12 bases lay in between. Per germline, CDR1 SNHLY and CDR2 FYNNEI. This CDR3 contains 15 residues. In DNA form, the CDR3 reads TGTGCCAGCAGTGTGGGCAGTCGTGGCACAGATACGCAGTATTTT. The encoded protein is CASSVGSRGTDTQYF.

This clonotype was picked up many times. This chain joins TRBV12-3 or TRBV12-4 and TRBJ2-1, with TRBD2 matching 10 bases. The J segment lost 1 base and the V segment lost 5 bases, leaving 5 bases of the junction unmatched. The CDR3 has 16 amino acids. CDR3 DNA: TGTGCCAGCAGTGGACTAGCGGATCGGTCCTACAATGAGCAGTTCTTC. This translates into CASSGLADRSYNEQFF.

This clonotype was recorded at least ten times. V gene TRBV20-1 combines with J gene TRBJ1-4, with D unresolved. V dropped 5 bases and J dropped 8 bases, with 6 bases sitting between them. The CDR3 covers 10 residues. Germline V lookup: CDR1 DFQATT, CDR2 SNEGSKA (reference sequence). The CDR3 region has the DNA TGCAGTGCTTTACAGGAAAAACTGTTTTTT. Its translation: CSALQEKLFF.

This clonotype was counted between two and nine times. The chain carries TRBV11-2 and TRBJ2-5, with 9 nucleotides matching TRBD2. With 5 bases clipped from V and 1 base from J, the junction kept 5 bases outside the gene matches. CDR3 length equals 15 residues. Germline loops: CDR1 SGHAT, CDR2 FQNNGV. The CDR3 region has the DNA TGTGCCAGCAGCAGACTAGCGGCCCTCCAAGAGACCCAGTACTTC. Translated, it gives CASSRLAALQETQYF.

This clonotype was seen more than once but under ten times. The chain has TRBV2 and TRBJ1-2; a possible D gene is TRBD1 (5 bases). V was pared by 9 bases and J by 3 bases, with 11 bases between. This CDR3 is 12 amino acids long. Germline V gives CDR1 SNHLY, CDR2 FYNNEI. CDR3 nucleotide sequence: TGTGCCAGTACTGTGGGGGACTATGGCTACACCTTC. The encoded protein is CASTVGDYGYTF.

This clonotype showed up many times. The gene calls are TRBV10-2 and TRBJ2-2; no clear D gene. The germline V and J ends were trimmed by 0 bases and 4 bases, with 9 bases remaining between them. Germline lookup yields CDR1 WSHSY and CDR2 SAAADI. The CDR3 has 15 residues. CDR3 DNA sequence: TGCGCCAGCAGTGAGTCGGGTCTCACCACCGGGGAGCTGTTTTTT. Residues: CASSESGLTTGELFF.

This chain joins TRBV7-6 and TRBJ1-6; D is unresolved. Deletions cut 1 base from V and 7 bases from J, with 11 bases between. The CDR3 is 15 residues long. Per germline, CDR1 SGHVS and CDR2 FNYEAQ. Written as DNA, the CDR3 is TGTGCCAGCAGCTTAGATCCTGGGCCCAATTCACCCCTCCACTTT. It is translated as CASSLDPGPNSPLHF.

The sample holds many counts of this clonotype. The chain links TRBV6-6 to TRBJ1-1; D is unclear. Trimming took off 6 bases at V and 0 bases at J, with 8 bases between the two ends. The germline V gene has CDR1 MNHNY and CDR2 SVGAGI (reference sequence). The CDR3 has 13 residues. The CDR3 sequence: CASRLQMNTEAFF. The DNA of the CDR3 is TGTGCCAGCAGACTCCAGATGAACACTGAAGCTTTCTTT.

The chain recombines TRBV6-1 with TRBJ2-5; D is possibly TRBD2 (6 bases). From germline, CDR1 is MNHNS and CDR2 SASEGT. There are 15 residues in the CDR3. V shed 3 bases and J shed 1 base, with 12 bases lying between them. CDR3: CASSDSGTPQETQYF. The CDR3, as DNA: TGTGCCAGCAGTGACTCCGGGACTCCCCAAGAGACCCAGTACTTC.

Ten or more counts support this clonotype. The chain uses TRBV13 and TRBJ1-2; 7 bases align to TRBD1. The J segment lost 3 bases and the V segment lost 1 base, leaving 11 bases of the junction unmatched. The CDR3 covers 17 residues. Germline V gene lookup returns CDR1 PRHDT and CDR2 FYEKMQ (reference sequence). The CDR3 DNA reads TGTGCCAGCAGCTTAGACCGGACAGGCAAAAGCGACTATGGCTACACCTTC. The encoded protein is CASSLDRTGKSDYGYTF. The complete variable domain, with remaining parts taken from reference TRBV13 and TRBJ1-2, reads AAGVIQSPRHLIKEKRETATLKCYPIPRHDTVYWYQQGPGQDPQFLISFYEKMQSDKGSIPDRFSAQQFSDYHSELNMSSLELGDSALYFCASSLDRTGKSDYGYTFGSGTRLTVV.

V usage is TRBV4-2 and J usage is TRBJ2-7; no firm D call. The V gene's germline CDR1 is LGHNA and CDR2 YNFKEQ. The CDR3 has 11 amino acids. V dropped 1 base and J dropped 5 bases, with 3 bases sitting between them. CDR3 protein: CASSQGNEQYF. The CDR3 DNA is TGTGCCAGCAGCCAAGGAAACGAGCAGTACTTC.

V usage is TRBV10-3 and J usage is TRBJ2-7, with a possible D match to TRBD2 (6 bases). V lost 10 bases, J lost 1 base, and 14 bases lay in between. The CDR3 totals 13 residues. Germline assignment: CDR1 ENHRY and CDR2 SYGVKD. CDR3 sequence: CATGTPGSYEQYF. The CDR3 nucleotides are TGTGCCACCGGGACTCCGGGATCCTACGAGCAGTACTTC.

This clonotype has at least ten counts. The rearrangement links TRBV7-9 to TRBJ2-1; no firm D call. From germline, CDR1 is SEHNR and CDR2 FQNEAQ (reference sequence). The V end was cut by 5 bases, the J end by 8 bases, with 10 bases between. This CDR3 is 12 amino acids long. The CDR3 loop reads CASSPWRYEQFF. The DNA of the CDR3 is TGTGCCAGCAGCCCATGGAGATATGAGCAGTTCTTC.

This clonotype was seen many times. The J gene is TRBJ1-1, the V gene TRBV11-2, with 7 bases fitting TRBD1. This CDR3 region has 15 residues. Germline V gene data show CDR1 as SGHAT and CDR2 as FQNNGV. Unmatched junction bases numbered 10, after V lost 5 bases and J lost 4 bases. CDR3 nucleotides: TGTGCCAGCAGCCGAGTCGACAGGGTGCTCACTGAAGCTTTCTTT. Amino acids: CASSRVDRVLTEAFF.

This clonotype has only a few counts. As DNA, the CDR3 is TGTGCCAGCAGCTTAGGAAGGACAGGGGCTGTCAATCAGCCCCAGCATTTT. It yields the protein CASSLGRTGAVNQPQHF. The chain couples TRBV7-2 to TRBJ1-5, with TRBD1 matching 9 bases. With 1 base clipped from V and 3 bases from J, the junction kept 7 bases outside the gene matches. Germline-derived CDR1 and CDR2 are SGHTA and FQGNSA. The CDR3 consists of 17 residues.

This clonotype was counted ten times or more. The genes are TRBV10-3 and TRBJ1-4; no clear D gene. The CDR3 contains 12 residues. Germline CDR1 reads ENHRY; CDR2 reads SYGVKD. V was trimmed by 5 bases and J by 3 bases, leaving 4 bases between them. The CDR3 DNA reads TGTGCCATCAGTCGCCCTAATGAAAAACTGTTTTTT. This codes for CAISRPNEKLFF.

The V gene is TRBV10-3, the J gene TRBJ1-2; 9 bases line up with TRBD1. Trimming took 4 bases from V and 4 from J; bases not matched to a gene: 1. The germline gives CDR1 ENHRY, CDR2 SYGVKD. The CDR3 has 13 amino acids. The CDR3 coding sequence is TGTGCCATCAGTGCGGACAGGGGCTATGGCTACACCTTC. It translates to CAISADRGYGYTF.

This sequence joins TRBV24-1 and TRBJ1-2; D is ambiguous. This CDR3 region has 12 residues. Per germline, CDR1 KGHDR and CDR2 SFDVKD. V was pared by 5 bases and J by 1 base, with 4 bases between. CDR3 bases: TGTGCCACCAGTGCGGGTAACTATGGCTACACCTTC. As protein: CATSAGNYGYTF.

This clonotype occurred many times. The chain couples TRBV10-3 to TRBJ2-7; D unclear. This CDR3 has 11 residues. V was cut by 3 bases and J by 0 bases, with 0 bases left in between. CDR1 is ENHRY and CDR2 is SYGVKD in the germline V gene. CDR3 in DNA: TGTGCCATCAGTGACTCCTACGAGCAGTACTTC. Its protein product is CAISDSYEQYF.

J is TRBJ2-7 and V is TRBV27; TRBD2 aligns across 12 bases. Germline lookup yields CDR1 MNHEY and CDR2 SMNVEV (reference sequence). CDR3 length: 15 residues. V lost 5 bases to trimming and J lost 4 bases; unmatched junction nucleotides: 6. CDR3 in DNA: TGTGCCAGCAGTATCCGGACTAGCGGGACTTACGAGCAGTACTTC. As protein: CASSIRTSGTYEQYF.

This clonotype was counted only a few times. This rearrangement joins TRBV30 to TRBJ1-4; 10 bases fit TRBD1. The CDR3 has 13 residues. Germline trimming cut 6 bases from V and 4 bases from J; bases unmatched to any gene: 2. Germline CDR1 is GTSNPN and CDR2 is SVGIG (reference sequence). The CDR3: CACGQGVNEKLFF. In DNA, the CDR3 is TGTGCCTGTGGACAGGGGGTTAATGAAAAACTGTTTTTT.

The rearrangement links TRBV5-8 to TRBJ2-7; D is possibly TRBD1 (6 bases). The CDR3 has 14 amino acids. V was trimmed by 0 bases and J by 1 base, leaving 8 bases between them. Germline CDR1 is SGHTS and CDR2 is YDEGEE. CDR3 residues: CASSLVGQSYEQYF. In nucleotides, the CDR3 is TGTGCCAGCAGCTTGGTAGGACAGTCCTACGAGCAGTACTTC. The full variable domain, rest sourced from reference TRBV5-8 and TRBJ2-7, is EAGVTQSPTHLIKTRGQQATLRCSPISGHTSVYWYQQALGLGLQFLLWYDEGEERNRGNFPPRFSGRQFPNYSSELNVNALELEDSALYLCASSLVGQSYEQYFGPGTRLTVT.

This clonotype was observed a few times. The J gene is TRBJ2-3, the V gene TRBV5-1; D is unclear. Germline CDR1 and CDR2: SGHRS and YFSETQ. This CDR3 region has 14 residues. With 2 bases removed from V and 2 bases from J, the gap between germline ends came to 9 bases. The CDR3 DNA sequence: TGCGCCAGCAGCTTTAACTACTTCACAGATACGCAGTATTTT. It yields the protein CASSFNYFTDTQYF.

This clonotype was recorded a few times. V and J are TRBV3-1 and TRBJ2-3; D perhaps matches TRBD2 (6 bases). Trimming took off 4 bases at V and 3 bases at J, with 17 bases between the two ends. The CDR3 is 16 amino acids. Germline V gene lookup returns CDR1 LGHDT and CDR2 YNNKEL (reference sequence). This CDR3 is CASSLGFAGTTDTQYF. The CDR3 nucleotides read TGTGCCAGCAGCCTGGGCTTTGCGGGAACGACAGATACGCAGTATTTT.

CDR3 bases: TGTGCCAGCAGCTTGACCGGGACCGCAAATTACAATGAGCAGTTCTTC. It yields the protein CASSLTGTANYNEQFF. V and J are TRBV7-3 and TRBJ2-1; D may correspond to TRBD1 or TRBD2 (5 bases each). This CDR3 has 16 residues. The ends were cut back, 3 bases at V and 4 bases at J, with 16 bases in the middle. Germline V gene sequence: CDR1 SGHTA, CDR2 FQGTGA.

The chain recombines TRBV5-1 with TRBJ2-5; D not resolved. CDR1 and CDR2 (germline): SGHRS, YFSETQ. CDR3 length: 11 residues. The ends were cut back, 4 bases at V and 1 base at J, with 2 bases in the middle. The CDR3 sequence: CASSIQETQYF. CDR3 bases: TGCGCCAGCAGCATCCAAGAGACCCAGTACTTC.

The genes are TRBV7-2 and TRBJ2-7; TRBD1 matches 8 bases. Germline CDR1 and CDR2: SGHTA and FQGNSA. The CDR3 runs 14 residues. The J segment lost 3 bases and the V segment lost 3 bases, leaving 4 bases of the junction unmatched. The CDR3 DNA reads as TGTGCCAGCAGCTTGGTACAGGGGGGCTACGAGCAGTACTTC. This translates into CASSLVQGGYEQYF.

This clonotype showed up many times. J is TRBJ2-1 and V is TRBV28; 8 nucleotides line up with TRBD2. After removal of 4 bases from V and 2 bases from J, the junction contained 22 bases not matched to a gene. This CDR3 is 21 amino acids long. Looked up from germline, CDR1 is MDHEN and CDR2 is SYDVKM. CDR3 region: CASSSPLPGLETRRTYNEQFF. In nucleotides, the CDR3 is TGTGCCAGCAGTTCCCCCCTCCCGGGACTAGAGACCAGAAGAACCTACAATGAGCAGTTCTTC. The full variable domain, in which reference TRBV28 and TRBJ2-1 provide the parts outside the CDR3, is DVKVTQSSRYLVKRTGEKVFLECVQDMDHENMFWYRQDPGLGLRLIYFSYDVKMKEKGDIPEGYSVSREKKERFSLILESASTNQTSMYLCASSSPLPGLETRRTYNEQFFGPGTRLTVL.

The rearrangement joins TRBV6-1 to TRBJ1-1; D unclear. Trimming cost V 2 bases and J 5 bases, with 9 bases left between them. Germline V gene lookup returns CDR1 MNHNS and CDR2 SASEGT. The length of the CDR3 is 13 residues. CDR3 nucleotides: TGTGCCAGCAGTGAAATAATGGGAACTGAAGCTTTCTTT. Protein sequence: CASSEIMGTEAFF.